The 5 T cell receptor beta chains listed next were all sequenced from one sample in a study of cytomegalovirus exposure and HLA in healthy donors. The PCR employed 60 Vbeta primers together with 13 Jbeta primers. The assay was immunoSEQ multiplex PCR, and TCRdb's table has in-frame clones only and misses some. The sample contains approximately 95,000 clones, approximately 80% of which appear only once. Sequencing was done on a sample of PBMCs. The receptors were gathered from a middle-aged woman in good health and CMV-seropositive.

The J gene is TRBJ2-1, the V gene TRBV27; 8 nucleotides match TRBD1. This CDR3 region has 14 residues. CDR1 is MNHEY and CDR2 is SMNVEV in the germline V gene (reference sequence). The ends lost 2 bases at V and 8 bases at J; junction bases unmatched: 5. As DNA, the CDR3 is TGTGCCAGCAGTTTACGGCAGGGGGCGGATGAGCAGTTCTTC. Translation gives CASSLRQGADEQFF.

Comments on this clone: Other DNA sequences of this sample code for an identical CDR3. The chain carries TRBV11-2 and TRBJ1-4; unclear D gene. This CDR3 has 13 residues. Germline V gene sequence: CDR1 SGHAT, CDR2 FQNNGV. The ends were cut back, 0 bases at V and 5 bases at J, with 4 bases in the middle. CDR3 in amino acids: CASSLDGNEKLFF. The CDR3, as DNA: TGTGCCAGCAGCTTAGACGGGAATGAAAAACTGTTTTTT.

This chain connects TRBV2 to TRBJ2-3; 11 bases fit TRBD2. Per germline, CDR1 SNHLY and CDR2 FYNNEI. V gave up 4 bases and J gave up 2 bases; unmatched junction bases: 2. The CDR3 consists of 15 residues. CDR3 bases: TGTGCCAGCAGTGGGGGACTAGCGGTCACAGATACGCAGTATTTT. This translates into CASSGGLAVTDTQYF.

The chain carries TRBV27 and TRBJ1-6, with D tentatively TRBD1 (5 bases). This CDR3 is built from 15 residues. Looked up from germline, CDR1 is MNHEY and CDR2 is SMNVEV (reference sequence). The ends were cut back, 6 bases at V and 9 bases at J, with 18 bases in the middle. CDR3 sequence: CASSPSQAFGSPLHF. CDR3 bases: TGTGCCAGCAGCCCCTCACAGGCCTTCGGTTCACCCCTCCACTTT.

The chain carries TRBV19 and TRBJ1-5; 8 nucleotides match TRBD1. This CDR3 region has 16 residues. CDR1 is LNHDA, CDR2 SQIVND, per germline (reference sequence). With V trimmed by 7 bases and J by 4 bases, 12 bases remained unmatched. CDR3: CASKLKTGDLNQPQHF. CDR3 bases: TGTGCCAGTAAGTTGAAGACAGGGGACCTAAATCAGCCCCAGCATTTT.